The clone carrying this T cell receptor (beta chain) showed up many times. RNA transcripts provided the source from which TCR beta CDR3 regions were amplified. Initially, a first-round RT-PCR of the TCR CDR3 employed the HTBI primer set. One entry per CDR3 protein, called by TCRdb with MiXCR from the multiplex PCR reads. This repertoire shows 250,000 to 400,000 distinct CDR3 sequences, around 15% found once; its top ten account for 34%. This record belongs to a study of T cells in Graves' hyperthyroidism and ophthalmopathy. Whole-study context: The blood sample was taken at first diagnosis, before treatment began.

V lost 2 bases and J 3 bases, leaving 6 bases between the germline ends. CDR1 WNHNN and CDR2 SYGVQD come from the germline V gene (reference sequence). This CDR3 region has 13 residues. This chain connects TRBV10-1 to TRBJ2-3, with D hard to call. Sequenced input: blood. The receptor's source is a woman between 40 and 50 years old with Graves' ophthalmopathy. CDR3 region: CASSETATDTQYF. The CDR3 bases are TGCGCCAGCAGTGAGACTGCGACAGATACGCAGTATTTT.